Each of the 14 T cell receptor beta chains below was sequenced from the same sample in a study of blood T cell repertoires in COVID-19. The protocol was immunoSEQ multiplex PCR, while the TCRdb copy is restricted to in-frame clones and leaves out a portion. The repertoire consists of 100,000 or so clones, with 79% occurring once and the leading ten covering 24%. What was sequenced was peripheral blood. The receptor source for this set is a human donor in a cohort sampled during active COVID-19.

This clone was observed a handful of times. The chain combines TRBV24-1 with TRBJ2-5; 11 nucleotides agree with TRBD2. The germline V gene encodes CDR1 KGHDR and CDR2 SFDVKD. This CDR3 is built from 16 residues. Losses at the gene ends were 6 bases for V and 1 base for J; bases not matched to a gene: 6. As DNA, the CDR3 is TGTGCCACCAGTCGGGGGACTAGCGGTACCCAAGAGACCCAGTACTTC. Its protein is CATSRGTSGTQETQYF.

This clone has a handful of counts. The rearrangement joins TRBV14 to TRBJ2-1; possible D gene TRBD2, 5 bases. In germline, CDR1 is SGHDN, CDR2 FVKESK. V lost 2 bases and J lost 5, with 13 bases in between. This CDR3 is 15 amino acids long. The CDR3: CASSQRWSGHNEQFF. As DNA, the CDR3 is TGTGCCAGCAGCCAACGATGGAGCGGCCACAATGAGCAGTTCTTC. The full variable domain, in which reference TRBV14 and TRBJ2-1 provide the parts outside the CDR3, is EAGVTQFPSHSVIEKGQTVTLRCDPISGHDNLYWYRRVMGKEIKFLLHFVKESKQDESGMPNNRFLAERTGGTYSTLKVQPAELEDSGVYFCASSQRWSGHNEQFFGPGTRLTVL.

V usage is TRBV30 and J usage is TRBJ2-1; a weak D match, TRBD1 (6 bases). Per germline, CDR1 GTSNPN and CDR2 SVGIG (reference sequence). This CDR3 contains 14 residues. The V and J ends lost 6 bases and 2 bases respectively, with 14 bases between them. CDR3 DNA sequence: TGTGCCTGTGACAGGCTTGGGGCCTACAATGAGCAGTTCTTC. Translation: CACDRLGAYNEQFF.

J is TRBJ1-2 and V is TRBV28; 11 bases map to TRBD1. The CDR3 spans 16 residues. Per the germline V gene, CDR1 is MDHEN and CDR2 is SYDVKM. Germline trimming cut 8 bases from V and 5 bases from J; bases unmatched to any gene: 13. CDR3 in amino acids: CASSPRTGGNWYGYTF. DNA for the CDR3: TGTGCCAGCTCCCCGAGGACAGGGGGCAATTGGTATGGCTACACCTTC.

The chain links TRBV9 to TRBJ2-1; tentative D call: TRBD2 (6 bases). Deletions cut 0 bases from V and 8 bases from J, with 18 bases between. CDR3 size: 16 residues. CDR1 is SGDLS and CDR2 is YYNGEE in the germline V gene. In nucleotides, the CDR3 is TGTGCCAGCAGCGTAGTTGTACTAGCCCGCTTGGATGAGCAGTTCTTC. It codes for CASSVVVLARLDEQFF.

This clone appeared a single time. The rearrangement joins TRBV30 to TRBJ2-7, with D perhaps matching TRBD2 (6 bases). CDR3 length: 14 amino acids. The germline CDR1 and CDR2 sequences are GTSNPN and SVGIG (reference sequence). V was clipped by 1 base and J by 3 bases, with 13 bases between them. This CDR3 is CAWSDSGGSYEQYF. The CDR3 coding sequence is TGTGCCTGGAGTGATAGCGGAGGGAGCTACGAGCAGTACTTC.

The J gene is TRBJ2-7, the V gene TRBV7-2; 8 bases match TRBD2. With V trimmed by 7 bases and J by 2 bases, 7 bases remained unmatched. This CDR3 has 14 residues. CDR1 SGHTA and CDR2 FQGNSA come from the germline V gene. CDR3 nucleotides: TGTGCCAGCACCCATCGGGGGGGTCCCTACGAGCAGTACTTC. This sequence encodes CASTHRGGPYEQYF.

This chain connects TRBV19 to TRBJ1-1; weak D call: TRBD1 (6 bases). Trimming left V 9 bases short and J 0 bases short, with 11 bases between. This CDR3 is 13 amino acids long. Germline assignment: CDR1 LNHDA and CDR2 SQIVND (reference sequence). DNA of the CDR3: TGTGCCAGCCAGGACAGATTGAACACTGAAGCTTTCTTT. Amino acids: CASQDRLNTEAFF.

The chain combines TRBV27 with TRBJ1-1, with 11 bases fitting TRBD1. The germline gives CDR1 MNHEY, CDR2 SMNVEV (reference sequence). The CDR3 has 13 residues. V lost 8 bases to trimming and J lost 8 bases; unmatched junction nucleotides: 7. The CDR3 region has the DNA TGTGCCAGCCGCGGACAGGGGGCGGGGGAAGCTTTCTTT. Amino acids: CASRGQGAGEAFF.

CDR3 in amino acids: CASSLDFGELFF. DNA of the CDR3: TGTGCCAGCAGCCTAGACTTCGGGGAGCTGTTTTTT. This chain links TRBV5-5 with TRBJ2-2; no firm D call. Germline V gene data show CDR1 as SGHKS and CDR2 as YYEKEE (reference sequence). The CDR3 length is 12 residues. V lost 4 bases and J lost 7, with 8 bases in between.

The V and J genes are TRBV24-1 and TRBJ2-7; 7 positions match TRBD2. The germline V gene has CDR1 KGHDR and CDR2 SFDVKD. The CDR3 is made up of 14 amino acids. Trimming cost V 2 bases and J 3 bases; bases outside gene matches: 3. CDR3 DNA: TGTGCCACCAGTGATTGGGGGGGAGGCTACGAGCAGTACTTC. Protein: CATSDWGGGYEQYF.

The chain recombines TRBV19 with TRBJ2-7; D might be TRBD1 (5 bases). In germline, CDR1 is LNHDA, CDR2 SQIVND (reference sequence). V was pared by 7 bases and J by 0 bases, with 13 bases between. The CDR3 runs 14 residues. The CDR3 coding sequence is TGTGCCAGTACTCCAGGACACAACTCCTACGAGCAGTACTTC. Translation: CASTPGHNSYEQYF. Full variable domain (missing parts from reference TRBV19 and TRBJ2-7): DGGITQSPKYLFRKEGQNVTLSCEQNLNHDAMYWYRQDPGQGLRLIYYSQIVNDFQKGDIAEGYSVSREKKESFPLTVTSAQKNPTAFYLCASTPGHNSYEQYFGPGTRLTVT.

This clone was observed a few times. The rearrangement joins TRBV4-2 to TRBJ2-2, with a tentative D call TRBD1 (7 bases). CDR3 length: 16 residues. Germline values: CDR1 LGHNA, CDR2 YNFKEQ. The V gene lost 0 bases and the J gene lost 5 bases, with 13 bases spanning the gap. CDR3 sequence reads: CASSQEETGRTGELFF. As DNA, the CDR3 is TGTGCCAGCAGCCAAGAGGAGACAGGGAGGACCGGGGAGCTGTTTTTT.

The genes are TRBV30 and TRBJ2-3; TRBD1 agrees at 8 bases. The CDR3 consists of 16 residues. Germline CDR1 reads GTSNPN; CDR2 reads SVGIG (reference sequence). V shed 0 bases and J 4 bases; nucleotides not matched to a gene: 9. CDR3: CAWSVHRGRDADTQYF. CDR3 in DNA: TGTGCCTGGAGTGTACACAGGGGGAGAGATGCAGATACGCAGTATTTT.